This paragraph reports one TCR beta chain. Its antigen remains undetermined. Per-base qualities were not stored, and no clone one base away is much larger. Via the germline V gene, CDR1 is MNHEY and CDR2 SVGAGI. From V the trimming removes 7 bases and from J it removes 8 bases, while the gene matches leave 12 bases of the junction unaccounted for. The CDR3 contains 15 residues, cysteine and phenylalanine counted. Just the 45-base CDR3 DNA is kept, in frame starting at base 1. TCRbeta CDR3 regions were amplified from genomic DNA by means of the immunoSEQ Assay, a bias-controlled multiplex PCR. The paper's processing steps were these. The number of nucleated cells in each sample was estimated by amplification of reference gene primers within the assay. Sequence reads were collapsed and filtered to measure the absolute abundance of every unique TCRbeta CDR3 rearrangement. For each sample, productive Simpson clonality was calculated by taking the square root of Simpson's diversity index across productive rearrangements. Drawn from immuneACCESS, this table holds only the in-frame rearrangements with V and J called that TCRdb kept. Clones are partly lost; checked studies trace under half to an unresolved V gene and leave the rest unexplained. Clone size and V and J calls were adopted from that table, with D and trimming inferred from the DNA. The table for this sample lists about 200,000 clones; about 78% of them were counted only once. The ten largest clones take up 4.5% to 7% of the sample.

These data come from a study of blood T cell repertoires in COVID-19 (dated by TCRdb to 2018 to 2020). For context, the study as a whole: Collaborator samples came from the United States, Italy and Spain and covered acute and convalescent phases of COVID-19. Nearly every sample came with metadata listing a de-identified subject ID, COVID-19 status, age in years and sex. The dataset comprised deeply sampled blood TCRbeta repertoires from subjects exposed to, actively infected with, or recovered from COVID-19. The material from the prospective study consisted of cDNA or gDNA derived from T cells, B-cell-depleted T cells, or PBMCs. The repertoires were released in a freely available public database meant as a resource for research on the immune response to SARS-CoV-2. The samples were drawn from the first 160 participants of the ongoing ImmuneRACE study and from over a thousand subjects provided by 6 global collaborators. Where available, HLA class I and class II types were taken from metadata supplied by the sample provider and were not determined by assay-based typing. Results and caveats for the whole study, not just this receptor: The amount of clinical and demographic metadata varied by source and participant and was provided uncurated.

Each collaborating institution followed its own protocols to collect whole blood in K2EDTA tubes. For TCRbeta analysis, collaborators shipped samples as frozen whole blood, isolated PBMCs, or DNA extracted from either of those sample types. The sequenced sample consisted of peripheral blood. The chain joins TRBV6-5 to TRBJ2-3; TRBD2 lines up with 10 middle nucleotides. This sequence was found in a woman in her 70s with acute or convalescent COVID-19. The CDR3 here reads CASTLWASGRGTQYF. In nucleotides, the sequence is TGTGCCAGCACCCTTTGGGCTAGCGGGAGAGGTACGCAGTATTTT.